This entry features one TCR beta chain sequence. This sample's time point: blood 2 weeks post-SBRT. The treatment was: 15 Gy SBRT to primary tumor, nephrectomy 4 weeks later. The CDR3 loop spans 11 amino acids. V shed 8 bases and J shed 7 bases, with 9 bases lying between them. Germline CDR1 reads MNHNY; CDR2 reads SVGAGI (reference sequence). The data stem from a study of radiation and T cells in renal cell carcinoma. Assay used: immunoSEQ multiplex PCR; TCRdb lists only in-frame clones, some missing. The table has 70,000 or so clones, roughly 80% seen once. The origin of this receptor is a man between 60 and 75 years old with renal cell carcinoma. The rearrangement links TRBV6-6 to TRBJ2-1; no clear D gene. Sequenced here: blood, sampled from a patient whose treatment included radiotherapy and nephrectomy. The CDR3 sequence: CASDLGNEQFF. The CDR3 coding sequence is TGTGCCAGCGACCTAGGGAATGAGCAGTTCTTC.